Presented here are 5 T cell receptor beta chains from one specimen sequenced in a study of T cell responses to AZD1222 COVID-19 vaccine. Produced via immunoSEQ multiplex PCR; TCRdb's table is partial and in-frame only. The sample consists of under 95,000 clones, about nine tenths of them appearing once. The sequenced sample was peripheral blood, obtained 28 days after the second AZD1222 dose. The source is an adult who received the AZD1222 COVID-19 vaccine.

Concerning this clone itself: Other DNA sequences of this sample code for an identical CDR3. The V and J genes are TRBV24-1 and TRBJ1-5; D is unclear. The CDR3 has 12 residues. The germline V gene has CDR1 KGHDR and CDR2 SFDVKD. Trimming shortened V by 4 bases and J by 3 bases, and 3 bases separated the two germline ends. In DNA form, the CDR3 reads TGTGCCACCAGTGACCCCAATCAGCCCCAGCATTTT. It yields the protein CATSDPNQPQHF.

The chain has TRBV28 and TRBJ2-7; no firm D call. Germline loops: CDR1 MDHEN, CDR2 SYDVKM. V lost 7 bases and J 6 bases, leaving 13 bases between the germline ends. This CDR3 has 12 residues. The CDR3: CASTKDGREQYF. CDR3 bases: TGTGCCAGCACCAAAGACGGACGCGAGCAGTACTTC.

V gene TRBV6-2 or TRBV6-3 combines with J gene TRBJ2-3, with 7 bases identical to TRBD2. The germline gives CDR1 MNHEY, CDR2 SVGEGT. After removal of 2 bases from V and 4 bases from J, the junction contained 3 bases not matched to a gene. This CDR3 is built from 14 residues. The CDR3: CASSYGGGADTQYF. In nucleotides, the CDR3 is TGTGCCAGCAGTTACGGCGGGGGTGCAGATACGCAGTATTTT.

The CDR3 loop is CASSRGGADTEAFF. For the CDR3, the DNA is TGTGCCAGCAGCCGAGGGGGCGCCGACACTGAAGCTTTCTTT. This chain uses TRBV13 with TRBJ1-1; 7 nucleotides match TRBD1. Trimming at V came to 5 bases and at J to 3 bases, leaving 6 bases not matched to a gene. Looked up from germline, CDR1 is PRHDT and CDR2 is FYEKMQ (reference sequence). CDR3 length: 14 residues.

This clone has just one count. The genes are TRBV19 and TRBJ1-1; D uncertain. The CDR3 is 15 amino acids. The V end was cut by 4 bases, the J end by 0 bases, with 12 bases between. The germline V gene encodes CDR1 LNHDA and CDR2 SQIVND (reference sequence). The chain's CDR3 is CASSTARLMNTEAFF. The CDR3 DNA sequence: TGTGCCAGTAGTACCGCCCGGCTAATGAACACTGAAGCTTTCTTT.